This entry is about one T cell receptor (beta chain). What it binds is not known. TCRdb's table, derived via immunoSEQ multiplex PCR, lists solely in-frame clones and lacks some. The data contain more than 30,000 clones, over 80% of them singletons. This sample was taken from a study of T cells in narcolepsy. General observations from the study: HCRT-specific and TRIB2-specific autoreactive clonotypes appeared among same-patient CSF and blood CD4+ clonotypes.

The material sequenced was CD45RA- memory CD4+ T cells from PBMCs. This TCR was recovered from a human donor with narcolepsy.

CDR3: CAISESRGNQPQHF. DNA for the CDR3: TGTGCCATCAGTGAGTCCAGGGGGAATCAGCCCCAGCATTTT. The chain employs TRBV10-3 and TRBJ1-5, with TRBD1 matching 7 bases. This CDR3 contains 14 residues. Germline trimming cut 0 bases from V and 4 bases from J; bases unmatched to any gene: 0. The germline V gene encodes CDR1 ENHRY and CDR2 SYGVKD.